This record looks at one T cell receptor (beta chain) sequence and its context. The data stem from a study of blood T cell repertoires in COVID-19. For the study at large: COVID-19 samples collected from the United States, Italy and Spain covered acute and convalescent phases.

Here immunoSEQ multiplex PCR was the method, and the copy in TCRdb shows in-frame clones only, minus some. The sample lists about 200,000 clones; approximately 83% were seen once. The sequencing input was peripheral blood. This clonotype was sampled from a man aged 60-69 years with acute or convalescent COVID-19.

CDR3 region: CASSFNGGTLFF. CDR3 nucleotide sequence: TGTGCCAGCAGTTTCAACGGCGGGACTTTGTTCTTC. The chain carries TRBV28 and TRBJ2-1; tentatively, D is TRBD2 (6 bases). Germline V lookup: CDR1 MDHEN, CDR2 SYDVKM. The V end lost 3 bases, the J end lost 15 bases, and 15 bases lay between the germline ends. CDR3 length equals 12 residues.